Below, 21 T cell receptor beta chains from the same sample are listed, as sequenced in a study of blood T cell repertoires in COVID-19 (dated by TCRdb to the early 2020s). Libraries were made using the immunoSEQ multiplex PCR assay. TCRdb's version of the immuneACCESS table is confined to in-frame rearrangements and falls short of the full clone set. An unresolved V gene accounts for under half of the shortfall where checked; the remainder is of unknown origin. Across this sample there are around 200,000 clones, with approximately 85% seen only once. The ten largest clones add up to around 3.3% of the sample. Sequencing input: peripheral blood. The source is a man aged 60-69 years with acute or convalescent COVID-19.

This clone was seen a single time. In DNA, the CDR3 is TGTGCCAGCAGCCTCGGACTAGCGGGAGGGCGCATGAGGGGAGATACGCAGTATTTT. It is translated as CASSLGLAGGRMRGDTQYF. J is TRBJ2-3 and V is TRBV7-2; 15 bases agree with TRBD2. The CDR3 has 19 amino acids. With V trimmed by 5 bases and J by 5 bases, 14 bases remained unmatched. Germline V gives CDR1 SGHTA, CDR2 FQGNSA. The entire variable domain, with the rest obtained from reference TRBV7-2 and TRBJ2-3, is as follows: GAGVSQSPSNKVTEKGKDVELRCDPISGHTALYWYRQSLGQGLEFLIYFQGNSAPDKSGLPSDRFSAERTGGSVSTLTIQRTQQEDSAVYLCASSLGLAGGRMRGDTQYFGPGTRLTVL.

In its sample, this clone was seen once. V gene TRBV10-2 combines with J gene TRBJ1-3, with D unresolved. Germline CDR1 and CDR2: WSHSY and SAAADI. CDR3 length equals 15 residues. Trimming left V 2 bases short and J 0 bases short, with 8 bases between. The CDR3 protein is CASSEILYSGNTIYF. The CDR3 DNA sequence: TGCGCCAGCAGTGAGATTCTTTACTCTGGAAACACCATATATTTT.

A single count supports this clone. This chain connects TRBV6-5 to TRBJ2-3, with TRBD2 matching 10 bases. The V and J ends lost 2 bases and 3 bases, in that order; junction bases with no gene match: 2. The CDR3 has 15 residues. Per the germline V gene, CDR1 is MNHEY and CDR2 is SVGAGI. DNA of the CDR3: TGTGCCAGCAGTTACAAGACTAGCGGGACAGATACGCAGTATTTT. It yields the protein CASSYKTSGTDTQYF.

J is TRBJ2-7 and V is TRBV2; the D gene is possibly TRBD2 (7 bases). Trimming took 4 bases from V and 0 from J, leaving 22 bases between them. The length of the CDR3 is 18 residues. CDR1 is SNHLY and CDR2 is FYNNEI in the germline V gene. The CDR3 reads CASSGGPSGGLSSYEQYF. As DNA, the CDR3 is TGTGCCAGCAGTGGGGGGCCTAGCGGAGGCCTGAGCTCCTACGAGCAGTACTTC.

The chain joins TRBV4-3 to TRBJ2-1, with D perhaps TRBD2 (5 bases). V lost 0 bases, J lost 7 bases, and 10 bases lay in between. Per the germline V gene, CDR1 is LGHNA and CDR2 is YSLEER. The CDR3 length is 14 residues. This chain's CDR3 is CASSQERGWNEQFF. The DNA for the CDR3 is TGCGCCAGCAGCCAAGAACGGGGATGGAATGAGCAGTTCTTC.

This clone was detected only once. This sequence joins TRBV19 and TRBJ1-1; perhaps TRBD1 as D (5 bases). With 3 bases removed from V and 1 base from J, the gap between germline ends came to 15 bases. This CDR3 comprises 16 residues. The V gene's germline CDR1 is LNHDA and CDR2 SQIVND (reference sequence). The CDR3 coding sequence is TGTGCCAGTAGTATTAATCGACAGTACAAGAACACTGAAGCTTTCTTT. The encoded protein is CASSINRQYKNTEAFF.

This clone was recorded once. The rearrangement joins TRBV19 to TRBJ1-6; 7 positions agree with TRBD1. Germline V gene lookup returns CDR1 LNHDA and CDR2 SQIVND (reference sequence). The V gene end was trimmed by 3 bases and the J gene end by 8 bases; junction bases not matched to a gene: 4. The CDR3 spans 14 residues. The CDR3 nucleotides read TGTGCCAGTAGTATTACAGGGGAAGATTCACCCCTCCACTTT. Translation: CASSITGEDSPLHF.

This sequence joins TRBV28 and TRBJ1-1, with 7 bases identical to TRBD1. The germline CDR1 and CDR2 sequences are MDHEN and SYDVKM. The CDR3 is 18 residues long. V lost 0 bases and J lost 7; bases outside the gene matches: 17. CDR3 region: CASSLWYVRDRPNLEAFF. The CDR3 DNA follows: TGTGCCAGCAGTTTATGGTACGTCCGGGACAGACCAAACCTTGAAGCTTTCTTT.

This chain connects TRBV6-5 to TRBJ1-2; TRBD1 might be the D (5 bases). Trimming pared 6 bases from V and 6 bases from J, leaving 14 bases between. The CDR3 length is 13 residues. Germline V lookup: CDR1 MNHEY, CDR2 SVGAGI. CDR3 sequence (DNA): TGTGCCAGCAGCCGGCGGGGGGAGGATGGCTACACCTTC. Protein sequence: CASSRRGEDGYTF.

The chain employs TRBV11-2 and TRBJ2-7, with TRBD2 matching over 7 bases. This CDR3 spans 14 amino acids. CDR1 and CDR2 from the germline V gene are SGHAT and FQNNGV. V dropped 5 bases and J dropped 9; count of bases not matched to a gene: 13. CDR3 nucleotides: TGTGCCAGCAGCCAATGGGACTACGGCGGTCGGCAGTACTTC. Its protein product is CASSQWDYGGRQYF.

The V gene is TRBV14, the J gene TRBJ2-1; perhaps TRBD2 as D (5 bases). V shed 0 bases and J shed 8 bases, with 14 bases lying between them. CDR1 is SGHDN and CDR2 is FVKESK in the germline V gene. The CDR3 consists of 15 residues. The CDR3 region is CASSQDVRAGYEQFF. As DNA, the CDR3 is TGTGCCAGCAGCCAAGATGTGCGGGCGGGCTATGAGCAGTTCTTC.

The rearrangement uses TRBV13 and TRBJ2-5; TRBD2 agrees at 13 bases. Trimming removed 5 bases from V and 1 base from J; junction bases left unmatched: 7. Germline CDR1 is PRHDT and CDR2 is FYEKMQ (reference sequence). This CDR3 has 17 amino acids. CDR3 protein: CASSPRLAGGFQETQYF. The DNA of the CDR3 is TGTGCCAGCAGCCCCCGACTAGCGGGAGGATTCCAAGAGACCCAGTACTTC.

This clone was seen a handful of times. This sequence joins TRBV3-1 (or the pseudogene TRBV3-2) and TRBJ2-7; possible D gene TRBD2, 6 bases. Germline CDR1 LGHDT, CDR2 YNNKEL (reference sequence). Trimming shortened V by 6 bases and J by 3 bases, and 6 bases separated the two germline ends. The CDR3 covers 11 residues. CDR3 amino acids: CASREGYEQYF. CDR3 DNA: TGTGCCAGCAGGGAGGGCTACGAGCAGTACTTC.

The count of this clone is one. V usage is TRBV7-9 and J usage is TRBJ2-2; D gene uncertain. From germline, CDR1 is SEHNR and CDR2 FQNEAQ (reference sequence). This CDR3 region has 15 residues. V was cut by 1 base and J by 0 bases, with 6 bases left in between. CDR3 nucleotides: TGTGCCAGCAGCTTAGGGCAGTCGAACACCGGGGAGCTGTTTTTT. Its translation is CASSLGQSNTGELFF.

The V and J genes are TRBV9 and TRBJ1-1, with 10 bases that match TRBD1. The CDR3 has 16 amino acids. Germline values: CDR1 SGDLS, CDR2 YYNGEE. The V segment lost 0 bases and the J segment 4 bases; nucleotides outside the gene matches: 6. CDR3 region: CASSVGSGTGVTEAFF. The CDR3 DNA reads as TGTGCCAGCAGCGTAGGTTCCGGGACAGGGGTCACTGAAGCTTTCTTT. Drawing the rest from reference TRBV9 and TRBJ1-1, the complete variable domain is DSGVTQTPKHLITATGQRVTLRCSPRSGDLSVYWYQQSLDQGLQFLIQYYNGEERAKGNILERFSAQQFPDLHSELNLSSLELGDSALYFCASSVGSGTGVTEAFFGQGTRLTVV.

The chain has TRBV11-3 and TRBJ2-3; the match to TRBD2 covers 7 bases. The CDR3 contains 15 residues. Germline assignment: CDR1 SGHNT and CDR2 YENEEA. V was clipped by 1 base and J by 5 bases; unmatched bases: 6. CDR3 sequence: CASSLGGRAVDTQYF. The CDR3 nucleotides are TGTGCCAGCAGCTTAGGAGGGAGGGCCGTAGATACGCAGTATTTT.

The V call is TRBV9, the J call TRBJ2-5, with D perhaps matching TRBD1 (6 bases). The length of the CDR3 is 16 residues. Between the trimmed V and J ends, which lost 3 bases and 5 bases, there was a span of 20 bases. The germline CDR1 and CDR2 sequences are SGDLS and YYNGEE. This CDR3 reads CASSDPLRGVQETQYF. The DNA of the CDR3 is TGTGCCAGCAGCGATCCCCTCAGGGGCGTACAGGAGACCCAGTACTTC.

The rearrangement joins TRBV27 to TRBJ2-7; 9 bases map to TRBD1. CDR1 and CDR2 (germline): MNHEY, SMNVEV (reference sequence). J gave up 3 bases and V 0 bases, and 3 bases lay outside the gene matches. There are 15 residues in the CDR3. CDR3 sequence (DNA): TGTGCCAGCAGTTTATCCGGGACAGGGAACTACGAGCAGTACTTC. Amino acid sequence: CASSLSGTGNYEQYF.

The rearrangement links TRBV24-1 to TRBJ2-3, with 7 bases fitting TRBD1. The CDR3 consists of 15 residues. CDR1 is KGHDR, CDR2 SFDVKD, per germline. The trim removed 2 bases at V and 4 bases at J, leaving 5 bases unmatched. CDR3 DNA sequence: TGTGCCACCAGTGATTCGGACAGGTGGGCAGATACGCAGTATTTT. Amino acid sequence: CATSDSDRWADTQYF.

This chain joins TRBV19 and TRBJ2-2; weak D call: TRBD1 (6 bases). The germline CDR1 and CDR2 sequences are LNHDA and SQIVND (reference sequence). Trimming pared 2 bases from V and 7 bases from J, leaving 11 bases between. This CDR3 is 14 amino acids long. The CDR3, as DNA: TGTGCCAGTAGTATAAGGGGGTTAAACGGGGAGCTGTTTTTT. Protein sequence: CASSIRGLNGELFF.

V usage is TRBV11-1 and J usage is TRBJ2-4; D ambiguous. The V end lost 5 bases, the J end lost 1 base, and 12 bases lay between the germline ends. CDR1 and CDR2 from the germline V gene are SGHAT and FQDESV (reference sequence). The CDR3 loop spans 15 amino acids. CDR3 loop: CASSPSEVAKNIQYF. The DNA of the CDR3 is TGTGCCAGCAGCCCCTCCGAGGTCGCCAAAAACATTCAGTACTTC. Full variable domain (remainder filled in from reference TRBV11-1 and TRBJ2-4): EAEVAQSPRYKITEKSQAVAFWCDPISGHATLYWYRQILGQGPELLVQFQDESVVDDSQLPKDRFSAERLKGVDSTLKIQPAELGDSAMYLCASSPSEVAKNIQYFGAGTRLSVL.